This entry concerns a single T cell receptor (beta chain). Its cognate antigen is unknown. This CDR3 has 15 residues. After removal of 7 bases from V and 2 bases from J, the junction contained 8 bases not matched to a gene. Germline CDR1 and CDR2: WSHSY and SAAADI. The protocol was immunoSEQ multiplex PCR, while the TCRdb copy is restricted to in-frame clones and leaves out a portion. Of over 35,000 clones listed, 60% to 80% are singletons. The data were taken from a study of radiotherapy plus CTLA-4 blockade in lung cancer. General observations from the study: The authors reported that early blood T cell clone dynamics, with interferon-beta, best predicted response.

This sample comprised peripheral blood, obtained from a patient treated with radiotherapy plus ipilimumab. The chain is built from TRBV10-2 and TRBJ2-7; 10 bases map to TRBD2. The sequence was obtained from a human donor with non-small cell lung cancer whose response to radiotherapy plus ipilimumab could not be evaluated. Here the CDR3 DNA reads TGCGCCAGCACAGACTGGACTAGCGGAACCTACGAGCAGTACTTC. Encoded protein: CASTDWTSGTYEQYF.